This T cell receptor beta chain was recovered during a study of identifying expanded T cells in peripheral blood (dated by TCRdb to 2018 to 2020). With respect to the entire study: Four technical replicates, made by sequencing separate aliquots from the same pool of genomic DNA, were compared pairwise. Overall study results and their limits: It was expected by the authors that biological variance in healthy repertoires might increase further over much longer intervals, such as months to years. Across all healthy-donor time intervals, the beta-binomial model significantly cut both the number of clones called differentially abundant and the false-positive rate. The binomial model flagged approximately 1.1 differentially abundant clones between technical replicates but 15 to 17 over around two weeks and 19 over approximately 4 weeks. Across all healthy donors, variance in clone template counts between approximately two-week samples was found to increase significantly with total template count.

Points on this clone: Its antigen is unknown. The sample holds no much larger clone one base away, and base qualities are not on file.

No immune events such as infections were documented for the healthy donors during the collection period. Time-dependent variance in a beta-binomial model of T-cell clone differential abundance was calibrated using healthy-donor blood repertoires as a training cohort. The training cohort was composed of about 10 healthy donors, 3 female and 7 male. Donor ages ranged from roughly 25 to 65 years, with an average of about 44 years. Obtained from a commercial supplier, whole blood was collected from each healthy donor at three time points set two to three weeks apart. For immunosequencing, genomic DNA was extracted from whole blood that had not been sorted. The germline V end is reduced by 3 bases and the J end by 8 bases; junction bases left unmatched: 12. CDR1 GTSNPN and CDR2 SVGIG were looked up in the germline V gene (reference sequence). Including the terminal cysteine and phenylalanine, the CDR3 comprises 15 residues. Left in the record is the CDR3 DNA by itself, 45 bases read in frame from the first base.

TCRbeta CDR3 regions were profiled by bias-controlled multiplex PCR amplification of genomic DNA with the immunoSEQ Assay. In the source study's methods: The absolute abundance of each unique TCRbeta CDR3 region was quantified after sequences were collapsed and filtered. Differential abundance was tested with a binomial (Fisher-equivalent) model and with a beta-binomial model adding time-dependent variance fitted from healthy donors. Clones with fewer than 5 combined templates were removed, and differential abundance was called for clones with a Benjamini-Hochberg FDR below 0.01. The form v = (b*log(k)+a)^2 was used to model beta-binomial variance as a function of total template count across the two samples. The immuneACCESS repertoire file appears here via TCRdb, limited to in-frame rearrangements. These files lack a portion of the clones; in checked studies, under half of the deficit traces to unresolved V genes, and the cause of the others is not known. The V and J calls and clone size are taken from that table; D and trimming were inferred from the DNA. This sample is represented by more than 95,000 clones; over 65% of them were singletons. The biggest ten clones account for 3.3% of the sample.

Recombination joined TRBV30 with TRBJ2-5; 10 middle bases align to TRBD2. Sequences were obtained from blood. This receptor was taken from a person between 18 and 70 years old in good health. In nucleotides, the sequence is TGTGCCTGGAGAGCACCGGGACTAGCGACTCGTACCCAGTACTTC. This codes for CAWRAPGLATRTQYF. Full variable domain (CDR3 extended with the reference TRBV30 and TRBJ2-5 proteins): SQTIHQWPATLVQPVGSPLSLECTVEGTSNPNLYWYRQAAGRGLQLLFYSVGIGQISSEVPQNLSASRPQDRQFILSSKKLLLSDSGFYLCAWRAPGLATRTQYFGPGTRLLVL.